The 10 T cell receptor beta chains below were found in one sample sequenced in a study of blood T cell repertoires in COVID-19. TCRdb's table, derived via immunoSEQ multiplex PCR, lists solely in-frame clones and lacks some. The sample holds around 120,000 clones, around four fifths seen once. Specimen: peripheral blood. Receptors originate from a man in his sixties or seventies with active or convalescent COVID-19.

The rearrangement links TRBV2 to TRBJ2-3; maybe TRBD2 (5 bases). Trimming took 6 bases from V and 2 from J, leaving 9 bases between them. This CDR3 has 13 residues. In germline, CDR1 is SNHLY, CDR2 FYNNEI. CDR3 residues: CASRPEVTDTQYF. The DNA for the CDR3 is TGTGCCAGCAGGCCGGAGGTCACAGATACGCAGTATTTT.

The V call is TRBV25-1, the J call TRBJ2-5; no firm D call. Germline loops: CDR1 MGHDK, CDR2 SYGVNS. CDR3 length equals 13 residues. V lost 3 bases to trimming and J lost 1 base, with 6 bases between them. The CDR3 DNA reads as TGTGCCAGCAGTGAGAACACCCAAGAGACCCAGTACTTC. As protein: CASSENTQETQYF.

In DNA, the CDR3 is TGCAGCGTTGAGTTCAGGGCAGGGCTGGGCTATGGCTACACCTTC. As protein: CSVEFRAGLGYGYTF. The chain has TRBV29-1 and TRBJ1-2, with TRBD1 as a possible D gene (5 bases). The CDR3 loop spans 15 amino acids. V was shortened by 3 bases and J by 4 bases, with 18 bases between the two germline ends. Germline values: CDR1 SQVTM, CDR2 ANQGSEA.

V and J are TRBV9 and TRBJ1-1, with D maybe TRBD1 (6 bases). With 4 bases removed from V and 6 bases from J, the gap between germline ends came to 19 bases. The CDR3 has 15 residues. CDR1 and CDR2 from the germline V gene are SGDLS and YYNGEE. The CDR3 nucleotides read TGTGCCAGCAGCCCCGTTGGGGGCGTTATCGCTGAAGCTTTCTTT. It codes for CASSPVGGVIAEAFF.

CDR3 coding DNA: TGTGCCAGCAGTTTCGGGGTCACAGATACGCAGTATTTT. Its protein is CASSFGVTDTQYF. V usage is TRBV12-3 or TRBV12-4 and J usage is TRBJ2-3; TRBD2 is a possible D gene (5 bases). CDR3 length equals 13 residues. Trimming removed 3 bases from V and 2 bases from J, with 6 bases in between.

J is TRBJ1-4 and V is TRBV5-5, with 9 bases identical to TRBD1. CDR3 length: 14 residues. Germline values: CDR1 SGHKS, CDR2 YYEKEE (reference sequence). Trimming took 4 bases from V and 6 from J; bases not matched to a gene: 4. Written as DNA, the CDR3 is TGTGCCAGCAGCGCGGGGACAGGGTATGAAAAACTGTTTTTT. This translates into CASSAGTGYEKLFF.

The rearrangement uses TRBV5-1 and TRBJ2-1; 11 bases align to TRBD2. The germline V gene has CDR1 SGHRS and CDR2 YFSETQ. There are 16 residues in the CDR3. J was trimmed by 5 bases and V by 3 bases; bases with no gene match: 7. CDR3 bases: TGCGCCAGCAGCTCCGTAGCGGGAGGGACCAACAATGAGCAGTTCTTC. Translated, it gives CASSSVAGGTNNEQFF.

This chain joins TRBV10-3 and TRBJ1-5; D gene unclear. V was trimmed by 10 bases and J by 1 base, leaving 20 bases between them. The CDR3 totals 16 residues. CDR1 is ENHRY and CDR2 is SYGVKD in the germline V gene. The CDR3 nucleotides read TGTGCCACCGCAACCCTCGGAACAGCCAGCAATCAGCCCCAGCATTTT. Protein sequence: CATATLGTASNQPQHF.

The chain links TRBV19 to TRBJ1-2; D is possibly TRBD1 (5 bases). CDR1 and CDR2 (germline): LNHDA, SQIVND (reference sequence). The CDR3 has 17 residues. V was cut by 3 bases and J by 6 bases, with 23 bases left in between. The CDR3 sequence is CASSMNRGRGLVHGYTF. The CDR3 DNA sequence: TGTGCCAGTAGTATGAATCGCGGGAGGGGTTTGGTTCATGGCTACACCTTC. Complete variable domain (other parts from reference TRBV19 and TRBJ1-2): DGGITQSPKYLFRKEGQNVTLSCEQNLNHDAMYWYRQDPGQGLRLIYYSQIVNDFQKGDIAEGYSVSREKKESFPLTVTSAQKNPTAFYLCASSMNRGRGLVHGYTFGSGTRLTVV.

The CDR3 nucleotides read TGTGCCAGCAGCCCCGGGGGGGGTAGTCAGCCCCAGCATTTT. Amino acids: CASSPGGGSQPQHF. The J gene is TRBJ1-5, the V gene TRBV28; TRBD1 might be the D (5 bases). CDR1 and CDR2 from the germline V gene are MDHEN and SYDVKM. The V end was cut by 6 bases, the J end by 6 bases, with 15 bases between. The CDR3 sequence is 14 residues long.